Here is one TCR beta chain with its context. Its antigen remains unknown. This sample stems from a study of T cell responses to AZD1222 COVID-19 vaccine. Findings of the study overall: White British donors predominated, females outnumbered males, and clonal diversity was possibly underestimated.

The CDR3 covers 17 residues. Germline CDR1 and CDR2: SNHLY and FYNNEI. Trimming at V came to 4 bases and at J to 6 bases, leaving 13 bases not matched to a gene. Second-dose recipients at about 4 or about 12 weeks were treated as one pooled group. TCRdb keeps only in-frame clones here, not all; method: immunoSEQ multiplex PCR. The sample consists of 80,000 to 95,000 clones, around nine tenths of them appearing once. The chain uses TRBV2 and TRBJ1-5; 9 nucleotides line up with TRBD1. Sequenced here: peripheral blood, sampled 28 days after the second AZD1222 dose. The source is an adult who received the AZD1222 COVID-19 vaccine. CDR3 nucleotides: TGTGCCAGCAGTGTGTATTTTTCCGGGACAGGGCTTCAGCCCCAGCATTTT. This encodes CASSVYFSGTGLQPQHF.